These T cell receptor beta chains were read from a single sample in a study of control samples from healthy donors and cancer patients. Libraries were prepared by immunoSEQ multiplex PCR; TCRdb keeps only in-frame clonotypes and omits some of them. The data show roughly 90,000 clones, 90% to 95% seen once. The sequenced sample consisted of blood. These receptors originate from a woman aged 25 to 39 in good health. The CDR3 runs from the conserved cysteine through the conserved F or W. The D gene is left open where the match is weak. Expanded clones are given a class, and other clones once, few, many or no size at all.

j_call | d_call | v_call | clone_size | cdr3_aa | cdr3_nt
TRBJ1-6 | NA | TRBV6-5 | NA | CASGETYNSPLHF | TGTGCCAGCGGGGAAACCTATAATTCACCCCTCCACTTT
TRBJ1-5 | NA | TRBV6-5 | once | CASSRQDLSNQPQHF | TGTGCCAGCAGCAGACAGGACCTTAGCAATCAGCCCCAGCATTTT
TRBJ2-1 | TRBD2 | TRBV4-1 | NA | CASSQDPSGGLLNEQFF | TGCGCCAGCAGCCAAGATCCGTCGGGGGGGCTATTGAATGAGCAGTTCTTC
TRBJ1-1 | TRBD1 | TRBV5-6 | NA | CASSPRDRNTEAFF | TGTGCCAGCAGCCCTCGGGACAGGAACACTGAAGCTTTCTTT
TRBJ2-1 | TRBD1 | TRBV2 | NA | CASSPWTGRNEQFF | TGTGCCAGCAGTCCTTGGACAGGGCGCAATGAGCAGTTCTTC
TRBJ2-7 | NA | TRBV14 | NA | CASSPRGTPYEQYF | TGTGCCAGCAGCCCTCGTGGGACTCCCTACGAGCAGTACTTC
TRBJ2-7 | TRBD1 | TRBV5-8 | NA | CASRTGGEQYF | TGTGCCAGCAGGACAGGGGGCGAGCAGTACTTC
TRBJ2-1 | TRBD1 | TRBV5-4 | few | CASSPGTGSGNEQFF | TGTGCCAGCAGTCCCGGGACAGGGTCCGGCAATGAGCAGTTCTTC
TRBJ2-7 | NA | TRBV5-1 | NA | CASSSQDYEQYF | TGCGCCAGCAGCTCGCAAGACTACGAGCAGTACTTC
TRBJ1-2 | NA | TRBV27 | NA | CASSLKGVAGYGYTF | TGTGCCAGCAGTTTAAAGGGAGTCGCGGGTTATGGCTACACCTTC
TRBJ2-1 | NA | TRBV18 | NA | CASSPDSGNNEQFF | TGTGCCAGCTCACCAGATTCAGGAAACAATGAGCAGTTCTTC
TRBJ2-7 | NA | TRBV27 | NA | CASSRASGGIGEQYF | TGTGCCAGCAGTAGGGCCTCCGGGGGAATTGGGGAGCAGTACTTC
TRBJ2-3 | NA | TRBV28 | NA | CASTQRTDTQYF | TGTGCCAGCACCCAGCGGACAGATACGCAGTATTTT
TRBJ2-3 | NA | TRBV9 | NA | CASSVPPTDTQYF | TGTGCCAGCAGCGTACCCCCCACAGATACGCAGTATTTT
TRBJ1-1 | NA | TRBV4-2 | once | CASSQDQYGVVAFF | TGTGCCAGCAGCCAAGATCAATATGGGGTCGTCGCTTTCTTT
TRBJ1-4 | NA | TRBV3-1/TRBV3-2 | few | CASSQTRTIRGEKLFF | TGTGCCAGCAGCCAAACCAGGACGATAAGAGGGGAAAAACTGTTTTTT
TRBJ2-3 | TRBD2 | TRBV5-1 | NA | CASGTSGVDTQYF | TGCGCCAGCGGGACTAGCGGGGTGGATACGCAGTATTTT
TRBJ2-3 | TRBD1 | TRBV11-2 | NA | CASLAGGAITDTQYF | TGTGCCAGTCTCGCAGGGGGCGCAATCACAGATACGCAGTATTTT
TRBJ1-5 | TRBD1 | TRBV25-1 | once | CASRDREDQSQHF | TGTGCCAGCCGGGACAGGGAGGACCAGTCCCAGCATTTT
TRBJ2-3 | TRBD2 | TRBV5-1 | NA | CASSPLGGTDTQYF | TGCGCCAGCAGCCCCCTGGGGGGGACAGATACGCAGTATTTT
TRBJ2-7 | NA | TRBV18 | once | CASSPRTNRPYEQYF | TGTGCCAGCTCACCACGAACTAATCGCCCCTACGAGCAGTACTTC
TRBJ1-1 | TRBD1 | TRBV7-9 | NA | CASSFGTANTEAFF | TGTGCCAGCAGCTTTGGGACAGCGAACACTGAAGCTTTCTTT
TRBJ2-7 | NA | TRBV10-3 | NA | CAISESYWAYEQYF | TGTGCCATCAGTGAGTCTTATTGGGCCTACGAGCAGTACTTC
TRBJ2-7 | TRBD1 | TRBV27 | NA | CASSPGQAHEQYF | TGTGCCAGCAGTCCGGGACAGGCCCACGAGCAGTACTTC
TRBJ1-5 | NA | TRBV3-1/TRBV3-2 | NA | CASSQGPDQPQHF | TGTGCCAGCAGCCAAGGCCCTGATCAGCCCCAGCATTTT
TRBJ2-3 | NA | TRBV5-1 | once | CASSSQTRATDTQYF | TGCGCCAGCAGCTCCCAGACTAGGGCTACAGATACGCAGTATTTT
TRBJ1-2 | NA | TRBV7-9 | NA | CASSLGRGVEDGYTF | TGTGCCAGCAGCTTAGGCCGGGGGGTCGAAGATGGCTACACCTTC
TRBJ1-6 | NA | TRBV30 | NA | CAWSVPGDSSPLHF | TGTGCCTGGAGTGTACCCGGGGATTCTTCACCCCTCCACTTT
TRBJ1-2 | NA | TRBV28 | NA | CASSLSGTKNLGGYTF | TGTGCCAGCAGCTTATCCGGGACAAAAAACCTAGGGGGCTACACCTTC
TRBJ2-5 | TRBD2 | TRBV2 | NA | CASRLAGGSGETQYF | TGTGCCAGCAGGTTGGCGGGGGGGTCTGGGGAGACCCAGTACTTC